This TCR beta chain stems from a study of T cell responses to AZD1222 COVID-19 vaccine. As for the study in general: Pooled samples include second doses given at about 4 or 12 weeks.

General study points: Repertoire collection took place solely once the T cell response had peaked. A mostly white British donor set with more females was recruited, and clonal diversity was possibly underestimated.

The CDR3 is 17 amino acids. Trimming took off 1 base at V and 0 bases at J, with 10 bases between the two ends. The germline gives CDR1 LGHDT, CDR2 YNNKEL (reference sequence). Some clones are missing from TCRdb's copy, which holds only in-frame ones; the method was immunoSEQ multiplex PCR. The sample carries some 96,000 clones, 88% recorded once. This clone was seen only a few times. Its matching antigen is unknown. The sample consisted of peripheral blood, taken on day 0 of AZD1222 vaccination. The receptor was isolated from an adult in good health. This chain joins TRBV3-1 (or the pseudogene TRBV3-2) and TRBJ2-6; D is unclear. The CDR3 DNA reads as TGTGCCAGCAGCCAAGGCGGATCGATCTCTGGGGCCAACGTCCTGACTTTC. Amino acid sequence: CASSQGGSISGANVLTF.